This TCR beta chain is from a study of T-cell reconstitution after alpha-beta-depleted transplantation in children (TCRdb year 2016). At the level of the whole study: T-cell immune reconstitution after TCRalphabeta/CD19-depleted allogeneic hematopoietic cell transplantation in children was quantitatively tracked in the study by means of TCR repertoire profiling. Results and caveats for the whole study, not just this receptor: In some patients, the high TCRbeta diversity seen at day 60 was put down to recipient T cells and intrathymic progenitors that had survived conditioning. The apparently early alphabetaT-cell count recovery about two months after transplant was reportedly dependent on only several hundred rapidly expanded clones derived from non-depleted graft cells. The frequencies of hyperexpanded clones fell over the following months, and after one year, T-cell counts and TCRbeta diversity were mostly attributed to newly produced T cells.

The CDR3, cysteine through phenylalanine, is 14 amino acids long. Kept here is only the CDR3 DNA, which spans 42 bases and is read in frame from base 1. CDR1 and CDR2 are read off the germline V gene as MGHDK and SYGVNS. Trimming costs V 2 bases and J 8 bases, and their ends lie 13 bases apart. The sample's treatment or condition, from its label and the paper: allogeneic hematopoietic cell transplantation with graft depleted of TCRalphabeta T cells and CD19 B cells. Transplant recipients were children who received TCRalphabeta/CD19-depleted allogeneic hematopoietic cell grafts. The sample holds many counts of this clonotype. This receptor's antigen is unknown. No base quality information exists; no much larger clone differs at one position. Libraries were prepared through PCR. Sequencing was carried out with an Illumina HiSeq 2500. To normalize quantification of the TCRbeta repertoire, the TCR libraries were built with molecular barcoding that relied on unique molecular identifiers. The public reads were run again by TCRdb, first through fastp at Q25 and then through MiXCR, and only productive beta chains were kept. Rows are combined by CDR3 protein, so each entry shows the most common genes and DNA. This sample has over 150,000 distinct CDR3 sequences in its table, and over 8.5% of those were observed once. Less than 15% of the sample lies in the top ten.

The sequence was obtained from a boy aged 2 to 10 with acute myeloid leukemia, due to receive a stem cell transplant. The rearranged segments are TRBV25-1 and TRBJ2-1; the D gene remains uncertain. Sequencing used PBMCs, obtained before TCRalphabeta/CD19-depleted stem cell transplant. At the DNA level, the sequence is TGTGCCAGCAGTGAACCTGGTCGACTCCATGAGCAGTTCTTC. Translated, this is CASSEPGRLHEQFF.